The present T cell receptor beta chain was sequenced within a study of cytomegalovirus exposure and HLA in healthy donors. The V gene end was trimmed by 3 bases and the J gene end by 1 base; junction bases not matched to a gene: 7. The CDR3 length is 16 residues. CDR1 and CDR2 from the germline V gene are SQVTM and ANQGSEA. 13 Jbeta primers and 60 Vbeta primers were used for the PCR. Generated by immunoSEQ multiplex PCR, the TCRdb table keeps only in-frame clones and is missing some. Here the sample spans 120,000 to 150,000 clones, over 75% being singletons. This receptor was taken from a woman in her 30s in good health and CMV-seronegative. Sample: PBMCs. This chain joins TRBV29-1 and TRBJ2-2; 8 nucleotides line up with TRBD2. The CDR3 sequence is CSVDTRAGENTGELFF. CDR3 DNA sequence: TGCAGCGTTGATACAAGAGCGGGAGAGAACACCGGGGAGCTGTTTTTT.